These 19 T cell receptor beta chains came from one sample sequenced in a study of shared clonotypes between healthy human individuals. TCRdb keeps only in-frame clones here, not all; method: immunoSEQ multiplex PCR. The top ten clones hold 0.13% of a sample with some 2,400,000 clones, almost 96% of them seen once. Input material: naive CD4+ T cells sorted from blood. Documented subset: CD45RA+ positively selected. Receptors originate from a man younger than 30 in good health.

The CDR3: CASSSAKALSPLHF. The CDR3 bases are TGTGCCAGCAGCTCCGCGAAGGCCTTATCACCCCTCCACTTT. The chain joins TRBV11-2 to TRBJ1-6, with unresolved D. Per the germline V gene, CDR1 is SGHAT and CDR2 is FQNNGV. CDR3 length equals 14 residues. The V end lost 4 bases, the J end lost 10 bases, and 14 bases lay between the germline ends.

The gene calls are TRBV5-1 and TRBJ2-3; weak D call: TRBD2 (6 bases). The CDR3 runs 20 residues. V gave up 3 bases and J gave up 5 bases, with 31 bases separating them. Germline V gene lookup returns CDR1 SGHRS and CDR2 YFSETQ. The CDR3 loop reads CASSSRRGILSTGPQDTQYF. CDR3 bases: TGCGCCAGCAGCTCAAGACGGGGGATCTTGAGTACGGGCCCACAAGATACGCAGTATTTT.

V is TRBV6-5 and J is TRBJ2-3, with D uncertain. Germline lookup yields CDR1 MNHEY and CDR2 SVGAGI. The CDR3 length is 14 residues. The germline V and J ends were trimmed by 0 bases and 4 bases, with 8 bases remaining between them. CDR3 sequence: CASSYSAFADTQYF. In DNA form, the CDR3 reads TGTGCCAGCAGTTACTCGGCGTTCGCAGATACGCAGTATTTT.

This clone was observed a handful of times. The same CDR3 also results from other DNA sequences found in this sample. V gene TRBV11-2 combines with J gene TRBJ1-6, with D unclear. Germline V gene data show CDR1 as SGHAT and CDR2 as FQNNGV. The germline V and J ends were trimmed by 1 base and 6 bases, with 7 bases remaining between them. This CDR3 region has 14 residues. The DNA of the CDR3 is TGTGCCAGCAGCTTAGGTCGCGGTAATTCACCCCTCCACTTT. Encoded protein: CASSLGRGNSPLHF. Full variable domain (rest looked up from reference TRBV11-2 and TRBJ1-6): EAGVAQSPRYKIIEKRQSVAFWCNPISGHATLYWYQQILGQGPKLLIQFQNNGVVDDSQLPKDRFSAERLKGVDSTLKIQPAKLEDSAVYLCASSLGRGNSPLHFGNGTRLTVT.

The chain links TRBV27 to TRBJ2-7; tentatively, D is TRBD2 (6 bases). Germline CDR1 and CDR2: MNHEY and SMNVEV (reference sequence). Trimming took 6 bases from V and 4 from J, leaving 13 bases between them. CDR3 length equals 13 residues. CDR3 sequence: CASRVGGRYEQYF. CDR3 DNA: TGTGCCAGCAGGGTGGGAGGTCGTTACGAGCAGTACTTC.

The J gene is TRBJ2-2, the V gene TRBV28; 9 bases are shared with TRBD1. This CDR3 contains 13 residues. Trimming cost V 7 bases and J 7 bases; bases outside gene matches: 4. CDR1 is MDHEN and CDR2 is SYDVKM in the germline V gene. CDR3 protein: CASNTGGRGELFF. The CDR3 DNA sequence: TGTGCCAGCAACACAGGGGGCCGCGGGGAGCTGTTTTTT. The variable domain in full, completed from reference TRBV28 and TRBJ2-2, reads DVKVTQSSRYLVKRTGEKVFLECVQDMDHENMFWYRQDPGLGLRLIYFSYDVKMKEKGDIPEGYSVSREKKERFSLILESASTNQTSMYLCASNTGGRGELFFGEGSRLTVL.

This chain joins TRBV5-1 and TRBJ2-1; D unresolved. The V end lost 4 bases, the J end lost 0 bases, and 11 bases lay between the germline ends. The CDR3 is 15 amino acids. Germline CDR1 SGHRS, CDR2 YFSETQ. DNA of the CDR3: TGCGCCAGCAGCCCCGTAAGTATCTCCTACAATGAGCAGTTCTTC. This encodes CASSPVSISYNEQFF.

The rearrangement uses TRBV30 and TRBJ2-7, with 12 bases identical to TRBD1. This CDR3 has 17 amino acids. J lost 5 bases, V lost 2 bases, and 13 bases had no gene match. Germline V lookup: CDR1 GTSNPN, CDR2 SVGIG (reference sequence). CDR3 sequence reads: CAWSLTWGTGGFHEQYF. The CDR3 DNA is TGTGCCTGGAGTCTGACGTGGGGGACAGGGGGCTTCCACGAGCAGTACTTC.

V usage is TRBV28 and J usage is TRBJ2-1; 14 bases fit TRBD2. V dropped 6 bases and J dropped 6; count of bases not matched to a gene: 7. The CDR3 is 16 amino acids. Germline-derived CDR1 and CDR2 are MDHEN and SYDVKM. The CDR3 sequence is CASRTGTSGRRNEQFF. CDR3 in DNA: TGTGCCAGCAGAACTGGGACTAGCGGGAGACGCAATGAGCAGTTCTTC.

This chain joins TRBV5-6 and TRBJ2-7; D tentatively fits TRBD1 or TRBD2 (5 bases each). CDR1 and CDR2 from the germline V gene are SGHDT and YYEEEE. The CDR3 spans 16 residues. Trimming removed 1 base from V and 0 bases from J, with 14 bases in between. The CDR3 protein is CASSLRDGRSSYEQYF. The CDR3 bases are TGTGCCAGCAGCTTGAGGGACGGCAGGAGCTCCTACGAGCAGTACTTC.

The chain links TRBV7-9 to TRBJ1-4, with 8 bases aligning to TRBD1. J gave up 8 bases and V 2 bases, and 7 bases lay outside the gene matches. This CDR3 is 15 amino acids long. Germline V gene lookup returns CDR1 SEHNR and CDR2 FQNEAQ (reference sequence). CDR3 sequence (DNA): TGTGCCAGCAGCTTATCGACAGGGGTGGACGAAAAACTGTTTTTT. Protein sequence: CASSLSTGVDEKLFF.

The CDR3 loop is CASSAGGQGEGGELFF. In DNA form, the CDR3 reads TGTGCCAGCAGCGCAGGGGGACAGGGGGAAGGCGGGGAGCTGTTTTTT. The rearrangement uses TRBV5-4 and TRBJ2-2; 11 positions agree with TRBD1. Germline lookup yields CDR1 SGHNT and CDR2 YYREEE (reference sequence). Trimming at V came to 4 bases and at J to 7 bases, leaving 9 bases not matched to a gene. The CDR3 consists of 16 residues.

CDR3 bases: TGCAGCGGATACAGGGGGAGAACTGAAGCTTTCTTT. Residues: CSGYRGRTEAFF. This chain connects TRBV29-1 to TRBJ1-1; 8 bases are a match to TRBD1. CDR1 is SQVTM and CDR2 is ANQGSEA in the germline V gene. The CDR3 covers 12 residues. The J segment lost 5 bases and the V segment lost 7 bases, leaving 6 bases of the junction unmatched.

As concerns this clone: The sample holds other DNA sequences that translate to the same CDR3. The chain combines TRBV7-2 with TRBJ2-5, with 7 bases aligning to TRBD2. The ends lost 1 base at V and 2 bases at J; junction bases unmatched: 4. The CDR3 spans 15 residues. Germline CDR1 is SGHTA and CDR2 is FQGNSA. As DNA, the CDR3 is TGTGCCAGCAGCTTAGGGGGGAGGGTTCAAGAGACCCAGTACTTC. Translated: CASSLGGRVQETQYF.

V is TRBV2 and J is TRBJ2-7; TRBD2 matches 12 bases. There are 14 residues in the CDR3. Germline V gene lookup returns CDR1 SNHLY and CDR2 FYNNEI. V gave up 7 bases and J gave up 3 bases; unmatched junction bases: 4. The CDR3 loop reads CASTRGLAGYEQYF. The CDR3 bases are TGTGCCAGCACCCGGGGACTAGCGGGCTACGAGCAGTACTTC.

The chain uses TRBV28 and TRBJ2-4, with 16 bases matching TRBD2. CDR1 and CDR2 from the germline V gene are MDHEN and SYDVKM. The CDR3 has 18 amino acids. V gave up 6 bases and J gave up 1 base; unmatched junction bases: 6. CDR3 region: CASSSGTSGGAAKNIQYF. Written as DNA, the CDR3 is TGTGCCAGCAGCTCCGGGACTAGCGGGGGGGCGGCCAAAAACATTCAGTACTTC.

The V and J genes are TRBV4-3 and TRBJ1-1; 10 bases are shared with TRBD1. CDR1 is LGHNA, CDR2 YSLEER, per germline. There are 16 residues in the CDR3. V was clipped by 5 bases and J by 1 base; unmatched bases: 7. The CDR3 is CASSRRDRGTNTEAFF. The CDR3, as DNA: TGCGCCAGCAGCAGGCGGGACAGGGGAACGAACACTGAAGCTTTCTTT.

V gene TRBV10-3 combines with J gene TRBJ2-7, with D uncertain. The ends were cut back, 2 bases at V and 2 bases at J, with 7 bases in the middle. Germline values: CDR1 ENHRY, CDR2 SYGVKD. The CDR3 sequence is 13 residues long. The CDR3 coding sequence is TGTGCCATCAGTGAGCCGGGCACCTACGAGCAGTACTTC. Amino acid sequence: CAISEPGTYEQYF.

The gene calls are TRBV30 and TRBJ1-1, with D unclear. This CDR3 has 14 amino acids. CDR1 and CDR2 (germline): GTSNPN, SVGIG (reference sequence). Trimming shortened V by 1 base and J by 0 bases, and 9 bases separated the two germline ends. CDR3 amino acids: CAWSGGRLNTEAFF. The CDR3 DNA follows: TGTGCCTGGAGTGGGGGTCGGCTGAACACTGAAGCTTTCTTT.